This TCR beta chain was captured in a study of T cell changes during pregnancy in multiple sclerosis. This clone has just one count. This CDR3 is 15 amino acids long. The ends were cut back, 4 bases at V and 1 base at J, with 8 bases in the middle. Germline V gives CDR1 SGHVS, CDR2 FQNEAQ. Sequencing was performed with immunoSEQ multiplex PCR; in TCRdb, only in-frame clones are kept and a portion is missing. Here the sample spans tens of thousands of clones, 90% to 95% being singletons. The material was CD4+ T cells from peripheral blood mononuclear cells, obtained in the second trimester of pregnancy. The genes are TRBV7-8 and TRBJ2-6; D is undetermined. This clonotype was sampled from a female donor in good health, enrolled as a control in a pregnancy study. CDR3 protein: CASSSYPSGANVLTF. CDR3 coding DNA: TGTGCCAGCAGCTCCTACCCGTCTGGGGCCAACGTCCTGACTTTC.